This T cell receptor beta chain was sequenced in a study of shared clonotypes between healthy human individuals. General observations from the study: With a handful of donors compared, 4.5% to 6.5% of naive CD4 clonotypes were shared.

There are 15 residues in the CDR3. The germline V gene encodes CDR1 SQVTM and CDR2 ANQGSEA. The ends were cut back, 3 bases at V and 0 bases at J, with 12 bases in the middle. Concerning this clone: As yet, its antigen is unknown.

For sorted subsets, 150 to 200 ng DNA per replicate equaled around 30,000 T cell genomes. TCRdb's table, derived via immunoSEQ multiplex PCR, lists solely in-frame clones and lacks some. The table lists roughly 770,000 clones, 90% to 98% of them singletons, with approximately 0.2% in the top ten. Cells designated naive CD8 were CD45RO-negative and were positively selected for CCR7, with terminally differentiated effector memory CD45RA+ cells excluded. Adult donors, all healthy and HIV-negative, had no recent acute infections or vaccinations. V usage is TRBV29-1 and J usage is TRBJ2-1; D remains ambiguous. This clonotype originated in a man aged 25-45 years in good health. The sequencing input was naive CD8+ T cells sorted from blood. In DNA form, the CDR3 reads TGCAGCGTTGACCGGACCGAAAGCTCCTACAATGAGCAGTTCTTC. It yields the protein CSVDRTESSYNEQFF.